This record looks at one TCR beta chain sequence and its context. Its specificity is unknown. These data are taken from a study of CD8+ T cells in alopecia areata. Broader study findings: Compared with normal scalp, lesional scalp had higher clonality and more expanded CD8+ clones.

This CDR3 is built from 13 residues. The V end was cut by 1 base, the J end by 8 bases, with 14 bases between. CDR1 and CDR2 (germline): GTSNPN, SVGIG (reference sequence). Extraction and reverse transcription of RNA yielded cDNA as the sequencing template. The repertoire was sequenced with immunoSEQ multiplex PCR; TCRdb's copy has only in-frame clones and lacks some. The table lists some 100,000 clones, roughly 66% of them singletons. Sorting of CD4+ and CD8+ T cells was performed on PBMCs. The receptor was isolated from a human donor in good health. The rearrangement links TRBV30 to TRBJ1-2; D remains ambiguous. Source material: CD4+ T cells sorted from blood. CDR3 nucleotide sequence: TGTGCCTGGAGTGATCCGGCACGGAGGGGCTACACCTTC. Encoded protein: CAWSDPARRGYTF.